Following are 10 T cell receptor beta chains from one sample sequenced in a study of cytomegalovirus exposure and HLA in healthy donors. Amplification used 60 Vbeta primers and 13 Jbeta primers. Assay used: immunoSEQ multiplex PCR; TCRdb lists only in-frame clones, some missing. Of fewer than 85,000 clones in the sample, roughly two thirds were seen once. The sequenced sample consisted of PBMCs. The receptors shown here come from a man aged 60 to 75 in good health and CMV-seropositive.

CDR3 region: CASSPLSPSRGELFF. In DNA, the CDR3 is TGTGCCAGCTCACCACTTTCCCCATCCCGGGGGGAGCTGTTTTTT. This chain uses TRBV18 with TRBJ2-2; no clear D. Germline values: CDR1 KGHSH, CDR2 LQKENI. V lost 1 base and J 8 bases, leaving 14 bases between the germline ends. This CDR3 region has 15 residues.

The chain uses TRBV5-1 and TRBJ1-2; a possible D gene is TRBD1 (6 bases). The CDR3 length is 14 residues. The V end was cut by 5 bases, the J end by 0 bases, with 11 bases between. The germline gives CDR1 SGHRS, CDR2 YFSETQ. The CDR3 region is CASREYRANYGYTF. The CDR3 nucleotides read TGCGCCAGCAGGGAATACAGGGCTAACTATGGCTACACCTTC.

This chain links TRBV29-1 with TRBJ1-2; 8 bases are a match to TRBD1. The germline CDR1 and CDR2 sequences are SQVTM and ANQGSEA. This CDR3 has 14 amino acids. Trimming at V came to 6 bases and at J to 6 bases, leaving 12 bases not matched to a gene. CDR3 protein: CSVASLAGGHGYTF. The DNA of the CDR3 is TGCAGCGTGGCCTCCCTGGCAGGGGGCCATGGCTACACCTTC.

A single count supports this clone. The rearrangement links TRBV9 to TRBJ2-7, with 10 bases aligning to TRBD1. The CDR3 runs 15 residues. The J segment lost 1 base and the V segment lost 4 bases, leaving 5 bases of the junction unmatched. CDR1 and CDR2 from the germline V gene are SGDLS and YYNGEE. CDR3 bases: TGTGCCAGCAGCCCCGACAGGGGGCTTTCCTACGAGCAGTACTTC. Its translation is CASSPDRGLSYEQYF.

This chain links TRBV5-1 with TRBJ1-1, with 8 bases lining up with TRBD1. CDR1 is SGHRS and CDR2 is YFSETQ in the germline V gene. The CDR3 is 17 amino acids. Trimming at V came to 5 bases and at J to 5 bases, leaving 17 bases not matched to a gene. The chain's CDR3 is CASRAALTSTGVTEAFF. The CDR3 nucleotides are TGCGCCAGCAGGGCCGCCCTTACCTCGACAGGGGTGACTGAAGCTTTCTTT.

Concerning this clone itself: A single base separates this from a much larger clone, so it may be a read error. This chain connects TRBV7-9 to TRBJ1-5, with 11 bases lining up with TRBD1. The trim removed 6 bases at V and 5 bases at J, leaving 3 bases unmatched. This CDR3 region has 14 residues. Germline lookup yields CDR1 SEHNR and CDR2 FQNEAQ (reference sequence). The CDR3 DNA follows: TGTGCCAGCAGTGGGACAGGGGGGCATCAGCCCCAGCATTTT. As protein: CASSGTGGHQPQHF.

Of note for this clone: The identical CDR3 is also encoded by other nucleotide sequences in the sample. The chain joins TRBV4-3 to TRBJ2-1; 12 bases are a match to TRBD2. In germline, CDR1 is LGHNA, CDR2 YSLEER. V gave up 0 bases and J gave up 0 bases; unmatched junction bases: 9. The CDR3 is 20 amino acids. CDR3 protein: CASSQDIALAGGPSYNEQFF. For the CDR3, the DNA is TGCGCCAGCAGCCAAGATATTGCCCTAGCGGGGGGGCCCTCCTACAATGAGCAGTTCTTC.

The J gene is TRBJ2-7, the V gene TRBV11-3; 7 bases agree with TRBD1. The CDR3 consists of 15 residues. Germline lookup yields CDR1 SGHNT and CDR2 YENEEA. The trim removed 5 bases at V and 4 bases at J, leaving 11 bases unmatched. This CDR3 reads CASSPGQDSPYEQYF. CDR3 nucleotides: TGTGCCAGCAGCCCAGGACAGGACTCCCCATACGAGCAGTACTTC.

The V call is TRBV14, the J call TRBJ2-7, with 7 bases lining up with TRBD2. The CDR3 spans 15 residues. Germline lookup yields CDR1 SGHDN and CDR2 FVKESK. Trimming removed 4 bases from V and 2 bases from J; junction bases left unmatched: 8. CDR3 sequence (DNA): TGTGCCAGCAGCCGGAGGGAGGGTTCCCCCTACGAGCAGTACTTC. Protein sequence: CASSRREGSPYEQYF.

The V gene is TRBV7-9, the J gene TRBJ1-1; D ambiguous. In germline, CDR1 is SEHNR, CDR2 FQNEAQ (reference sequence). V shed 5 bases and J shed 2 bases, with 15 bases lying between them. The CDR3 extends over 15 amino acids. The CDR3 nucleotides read TGTGCCAGCAGCGCACCGGCGGCCATCAACACTGAAGCTTTCTTT. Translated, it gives CASSAPAAINTEAFF.